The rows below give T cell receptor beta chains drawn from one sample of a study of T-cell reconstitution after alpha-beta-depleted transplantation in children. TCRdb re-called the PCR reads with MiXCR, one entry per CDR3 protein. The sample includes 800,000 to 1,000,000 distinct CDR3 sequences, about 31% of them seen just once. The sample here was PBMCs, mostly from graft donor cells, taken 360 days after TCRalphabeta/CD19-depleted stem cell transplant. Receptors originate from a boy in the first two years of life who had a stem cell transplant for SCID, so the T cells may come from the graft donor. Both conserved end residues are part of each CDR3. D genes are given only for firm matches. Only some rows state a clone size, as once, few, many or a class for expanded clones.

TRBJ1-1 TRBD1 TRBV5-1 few TGCGCCAGCGTACTGCGCCAGGGGGCTGAAGCTTTCTTT CASVLRQGAEAFF
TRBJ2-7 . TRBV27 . TGTGCCAGCAGGAAGCGGTCGCACTACGAGCAGTACTTC CASRKRSHYEQYF
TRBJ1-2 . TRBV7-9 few TGTGCCAGCAGCTTCTACGGGTTTAGTAACTATGGCTACACCTTC CASSFYGFSNYGYTF
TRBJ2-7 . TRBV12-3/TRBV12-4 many TGTGCCAGCACCTGGACCGATAGAGAGGAGCAGTACTTC CASTWTDREEQYF
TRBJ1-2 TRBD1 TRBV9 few TGTGCCAGCAGCGCCCGGACAGGAGCTAACTATGGCTACACCTTC CASSARTGANYGYTF
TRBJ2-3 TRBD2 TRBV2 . TGTGCCAGCTTTAGCGGGGGGTCTTATTGGGATACGCAGTATTTT CASFSGGSYWDTQYF
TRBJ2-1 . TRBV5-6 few TGTGCCAGCAGCGATCTACTAGAAACTAGGCAGTTCTTC CASSDLLETRQFF
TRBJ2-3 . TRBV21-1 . TGTGCCAGCGAGGCGACAGGGTTGGGTACTAGCACAGATACGCAGTATTTT CASEATGLGTSTDTQYF
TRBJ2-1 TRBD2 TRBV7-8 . TGTGCCAGCAGCCGAATCGGCGGGACTAGCGGAACTTACAATGAGCAGTTCTTC CASSRIGGTSGTYNEQFF
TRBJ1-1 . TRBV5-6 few TGTGTCAGCAGCTACGGAGACGGGATGAACACTGAAGCTTTCTTT CVSSYGDGMNTEAFF
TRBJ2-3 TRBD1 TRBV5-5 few TGTGCCAGCAGCTTCCTACTGACAGGGTCAGATACGCAGTATTTT CASSFLLTGSDTQYF
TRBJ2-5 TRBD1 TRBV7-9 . TGTGCAACTTCGGCCATACAGGGGTCGAGGGAGACCCAGTACTTC CATSAIQGSRETQYF
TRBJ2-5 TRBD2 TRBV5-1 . TGCGCCAGCAGAGCTAGCGGGGGAGAGACCCAGTACTTC CASRASGGETQYF
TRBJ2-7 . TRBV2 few TGTGCCAGCAAGATCACAGGGTCATCCCTTTACGAGCAGTACTTC CASKITGSSLYEQYF
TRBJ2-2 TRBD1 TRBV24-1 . TGTGCCACCAGTGACCGGGGACAGGCTAACACCGGGGAGCTGTTTTTT CATSDRGQANTGELFF
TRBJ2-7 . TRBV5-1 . TGCGCCAGCAGAGTCGTCCCGGCAGACGAGCAGTACTTC CASRVVPADEQYF
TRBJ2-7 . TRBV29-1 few TGCAGCGTTGAAGGACACCGCCCTGGATCCTACGAGCAGTACTTC CSVEGHRPGSYEQYF
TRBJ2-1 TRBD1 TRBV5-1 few TGCGCCACTACGACAGGGTTGGTAGGAAATGAGCAGTTCTTC CATTTGLVGNEQFF
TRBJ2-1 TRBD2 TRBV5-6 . TGTGCCAGCAGCCGGACTAGCGGGGGAGCTGCCTACAATGAGCAGTTCTTC CASSRTSGGAAYNEQFF
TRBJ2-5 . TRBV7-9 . TGTGCCAGCAGCTCCCTCCTAGAGACCCAGTACTTC CASSSLLETQYF
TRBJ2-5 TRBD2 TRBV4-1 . TGCGCCAGCAGCCAGGGAAGGACTAGCGGGGGCCGTCAAGAGACCCAGTACTTC CASSQGRTSGGRQETQYF
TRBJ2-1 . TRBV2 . TGTGCCAGCACCTGGAGCCGGGGGCAATACAATGAGCAGTTCTTC CASTWSRGQYNEQFF
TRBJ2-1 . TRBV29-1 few TGCAGCGTGCAACACTTGGCCCGCTCCTACAATGAGCAGTTCTTC CSVQHLARSYNEQFF
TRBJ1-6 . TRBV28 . TGTGCCAGCATCTGGGGAGGGAATGAAAATTCACCCCTCCACTTT CASIWGGNENSPLHF
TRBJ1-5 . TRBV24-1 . TGTGCCACTCCCCCCAAAGGGGTTCCGGGTCAGCCCCAGCATTTT CATPPKGVPGQPQHF
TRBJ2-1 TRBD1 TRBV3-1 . TGTGCCAGCAGCCAAGATCTCGGTGCGCAGGGGGCAGGTGAGCAGTTCTTC CASSQDLGAQGAGEQFF
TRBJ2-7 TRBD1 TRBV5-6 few TGTGCCAGCAGCTTTACAGGGGTCTCAGGCGAGCAGTACTTC CASSFTGVSGEQYF
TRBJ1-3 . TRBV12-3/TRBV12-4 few TGTGCCAGCAGTTTAGGGACCCCTGCCTCTGGAAACACCATATATTTT CASSLGTPASGNTIYF
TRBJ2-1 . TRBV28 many TGTGCCAGCAGTTTATGGCCGGCCCGGGCGGGGCACAATGAGCAGTTCTTC CASSLWPARAGHNEQFF
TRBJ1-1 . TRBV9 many TGTGCCAGCAGCGTAGAAGAAACTGGGGGTGCTGAAGCTTTCTTT CASSVEETGGAEAFF
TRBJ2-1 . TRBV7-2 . TGTGCCAGCCGCTGGGACATTCTTGACAATGAGCAGTTCTTC CASRWDILDNEQFF
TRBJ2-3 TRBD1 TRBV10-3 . TGTGCCATCAGTAAAGGGACAGTCAAATCCACAGATACGCTGTATTTT CAISKGTVKSTDTLYF
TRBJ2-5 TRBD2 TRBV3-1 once TGTGCCAGCAGCCAAGAAAGTGGAGGACTAGCCCAAGAGACCCAGTACTTC CASSQESGGLAQETQYF
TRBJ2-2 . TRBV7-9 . TGTGCCAGCAGCTTTAAGGACGGAGTTTCGGGCGGGGAGCTGTTTTTT CASSFKDGVSGGELFF
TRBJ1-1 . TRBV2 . TGTGCCAGCAGTGAAGGGCCAGGGAACTTGAACACTGAAGCTTTCTTT CASSEGPGNLNTEAFF
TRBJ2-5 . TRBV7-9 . TGTGCCAGCAGCTTATTGGGTGTAGTTGACAGCCAAGAGACCCAGTACTTC CASSLLGVVDSQETQYF
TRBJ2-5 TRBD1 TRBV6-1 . TGTGCCAGCAAGCGAGTGGGGACAGGGCAAGAGACCCAGTACTTC CASKRVGTGQETQYF
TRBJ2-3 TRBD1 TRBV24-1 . TGTGCCACCAGTGATTCCTATTACAGGGGGATCACAGATACGCAGTATTTT CATSDSYYRGITDTQYF
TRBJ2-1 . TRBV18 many TGTGCCAGCTCACCACTTCCTGGACAGATGGAGTTCTTC CASSPLPGQMEFF
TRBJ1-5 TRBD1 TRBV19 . TGTGCCAGTATTGGACCGGGACAGGGGCCGAGCAATCAGCCCCAGCATTTT CASIGPGQGPSNQPQHF
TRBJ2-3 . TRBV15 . TGTGCCACCAGCAGGAGTTATACGCAGTATTTT CATSRSYTQYF
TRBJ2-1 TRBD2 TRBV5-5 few TGTGCCAGCAGCTGGACCATCCGGGACTACTACAATGAGCAGTTCTTC CASSWTIRDYYNEQFF
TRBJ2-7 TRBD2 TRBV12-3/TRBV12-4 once TGTGCCAGCAGGCCCTCGGCTAGCGGGACCTACGAGCAGTACTTC CASRPSASGTYEQYF
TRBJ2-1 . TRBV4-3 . TGCGCCAGCAGCCAGTTTTTTCCCCCCGGGGCAGGGAGGAGCAATGAGCAGTTCTTC CASSQFFPPGAGRSNEQFF